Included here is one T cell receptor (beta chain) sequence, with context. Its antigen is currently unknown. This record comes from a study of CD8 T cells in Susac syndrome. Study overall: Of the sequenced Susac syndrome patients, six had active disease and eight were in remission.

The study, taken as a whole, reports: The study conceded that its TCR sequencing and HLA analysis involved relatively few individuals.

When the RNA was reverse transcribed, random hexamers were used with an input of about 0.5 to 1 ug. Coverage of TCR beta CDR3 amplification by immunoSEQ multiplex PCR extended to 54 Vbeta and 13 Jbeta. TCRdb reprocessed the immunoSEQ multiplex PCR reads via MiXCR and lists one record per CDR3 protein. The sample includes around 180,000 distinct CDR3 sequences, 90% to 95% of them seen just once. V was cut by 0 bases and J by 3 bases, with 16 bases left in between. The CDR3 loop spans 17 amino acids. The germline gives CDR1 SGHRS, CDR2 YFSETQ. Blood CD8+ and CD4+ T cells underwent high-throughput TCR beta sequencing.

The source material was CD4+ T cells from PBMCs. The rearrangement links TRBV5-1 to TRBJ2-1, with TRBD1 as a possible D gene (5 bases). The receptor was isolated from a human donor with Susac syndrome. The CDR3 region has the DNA TGCGCCAGCAGCTTGGGGCCAGGGTCCCAACTCTACAATGAGCAGTTCTTC. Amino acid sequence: CASSLGPGSQLYNEQFF.